Shown below are 14 T cell receptor beta chains from a single sample sequenced in a study of tumor-infiltrating lymphocytes in primary liver carcinoma (dated by TCRdb to about 2017). The run used an Illumina HiSeq 2500. Using a constant-region primer and ProtoScript II reverse transcriptase, TCRbeta-specific cDNA was reverse-transcribed from about 0.45 ug total RNA. Three nested multiplex PCR rounds, following a slightly modified ARM-PCR procedure, were used to build the TCRbeta libraries. Each of the first two PCR rounds ran for 9 to 10 cycles using multiplex TRBV1-TRBV30 forward primers together with a Cbeta reverse primer. TCRdb reprocessing: public reads trimmed at Q25 with fastp, clones called with MiXCR, in-frame beta chains kept. Under each unique CDR3 protein, matching rows form one entry showing the most common genes and DNA. A total of about 200,000 distinct CDR3 sequences appear in this sample, around four fifths of them only once. Jointly, the top ten make up around 18% of the sample.

Total RNA and DNA were co-extracted from around 18-30 mg of bulk tissue with the AllPrep DNA/RNA mini kit, without cell sorting. Sequenced: tumor tissue from primary liver carcinoma. The receptor source for this set is a man aged 35-49 years with primary liver carcinoma and hepatitis B virus infection.

The chain uses TRBV12-3 or TRBV12-4 and TRBJ2-7; D remains unclear. The CDR3 totals 12 residues. Trimming cost V 5 bases and J 5 bases, with 10 bases left between them. This CDR3 reads CASSPHDHEQYF. The CDR3 nucleotides are TGTGCCAGCAGTCCTCATGATCACGAGCAGTACTTC.

As regards this clonotype: One end of the junction varies from germline; a read error may be responsible. The chain is built from TRBV4-2 and TRBJ1-1; D not resolved. The germline CDR1 and CDR2 sequences are LGHNA and YNFKEQ. This CDR3 spans 16 amino acids. This chain's CDR3 is CACSPRVSGLSIEAFF. For the CDR3, the DNA is TGTGCCTGCAGCCCGAGGGTCTCCGGACTGAGCATTGAAGCTTTCTTT.

Notes on this clonotype: An end of the junction differs from the germline gene, which may be a read error. The rearrangement joins TRBV11-2 to TRBJ2-7; no firm D call. This CDR3 comprises 15 residues. Germline CDR1 SGHAT, CDR2 FQNNGV. The CDR3 DNA reads TGCGCCAGCAGCTTCGGACGGCTTTACGCGCACGAGCAGTACTTC. It encodes CASSFGRLYAHEQYF.

This clonotype was counted many times. The chain links TRBV7-8 to TRBJ2-4; D not resolved. V was cut by 1 base and J by 3 bases, with 19 bases left in between. The CDR3 has 18 amino acids. Looked up from germline, CDR1 is SGHVS and CDR2 is FQNEAQ. The CDR3 DNA reads as TGTGCCAGCAGCTTAGGGTGGCGGTCGCGTTTGGGCAAAAACATTCAGTACTTC. Residues: CASSLGWRSRLGKNIQYF.

This clonotype was counted once. Likely a read error: the CDR3 ends without its conserved phenylalanine or tryptophan. V is TRBV6-1 and J is TRBJ2-1; possible D gene TRBD1, 6 bases. Germline V CDR1 and CDR2: MNHNS, SASEGT. V was clipped by 4 bases and J by 7 bases, with 11 bases between them. The CDR3 has 13 amino acids. The CDR3 sequence is CASSGPQGNEQFI. CDR3 nucleotide sequence: TGTGCCAGCAGTGGACCCCAGGGGAATGAGCAGTTCATT.

The J gene is TRBJ2-2, the V gene TRBV5-4, with D perhaps TRBD1 (6 bases). Germline CDR1 reads SGHNT; CDR2 reads YYREEE (reference sequence). The V and J ends lost 5 bases and 14 bases respectively, with 16 bases between them. The CDR3 spans 12 residues. The CDR3, as DNA: TGTGCCAGCAGTGGGGACACCGGGTATCTGTTTTTT. This sequence encodes CASSGDTGYLFF.

The rearrangement joins TRBV12-3 or TRBV12-4 to TRBJ2-1; no definite D call. This CDR3 contains 12 residues. The V gene lost 6 bases and the J gene lost 11 bases, with 14 bases spanning the gap. This CDR3 reads CASSTLGNKQFF. CDR3 nucleotides: TGTGCCAGCAGCACTCTTGGGAATAAGCAGTTCTTC.

The V gene is TRBV29-1, the J gene TRBJ1-1; perhaps TRBD1 as D (5 bases). CDR3 length: 15 residues. Trimming cost V 4 bases and J 0 bases, with 15 bases left between them. Germline CDR1 is SQVTM and CDR2 is ANQGSEA. CDR3 nucleotide sequence: TGCAGCGTTGCCTCAGGGTGGGGGGTGAACACTGAAGCTTTCTTT. Protein sequence: CSVASGWGVNTEAFF.

Comment on this clonotype: An end of the junction differs from the germline gene, which may be a read error. The chain recombines TRBV12-3 or TRBV12-4 with TRBJ2-6; D is possibly TRBD1 (5 bases). The CDR3 spans 13 residues. CDR3 residues: CASTISGANILNF. CDR3 bases: TGTGCTAGCACCATATCTGGGGCCAACATCCTGAATTTC.

A single count supports this clonotype. The chain links TRBV11-3 to TRBJ1-2; 7 bases fit TRBD1. Germline CDR1 reads SGHNT; CDR2 reads YENEEA. V gave up 5 bases and J gave up 12 bases; unmatched junction bases: 24. This CDR3 has 17 amino acids. The CDR3 sequence: CASSTTGQSSSHSGHTF. CDR3 DNA sequence: TGTGCCAGCAGCACAACGGGACAGTCCTCATCCCATTCCGGCCACACCTTC.

The chain has TRBV6-1 and TRBJ2-5; D possibly corresponds to TRBD2 (6 bases). The V end was cut by 5 bases, the J end by 2 bases, with 15 bases between. The CDR3 is 15 residues long. Germline-derived CDR1 and CDR2 are MNHNS and SASEGT. This CDR3 reads CASSYQTGDQETQYF. CDR3 nucleotide sequence: TGTGCCAGCAGTTATCAAACGGGGGATCAAGAGACCCAGTACTTC.

Regarding this clonotype: Germline and junction disagree at one end, which may indicate a read error. The V call is TRBV13, the J call TRBJ2-7; TRBD2 might be the D (6 bases). The CDR3 contains 14 residues. Looked up from germline, CDR1 is PRHDT and CDR2 is FYEKMQ (reference sequence). The CDR3 spells CAARHRGSSYEQYF. CDR3 bases: TGTGCCGCCCGTCACCGGGGGAGCTCCTACGAGCAATACTTC.

Of note for this clonotype: One end of the junction fails to match germline, which may point to a read error. The chain employs TRBV6-1 and TRBJ2-4; D call uncertain. Germline CDR1 MNHNS, CDR2 SASEGT. The CDR3 runs to 17 residues. CDR3 protein: CASSAGPTREVNNIQYF. The CDR3 DNA reads TGTGCCAGTAGTGCAGGTCCTACAAGGGAAGTCAATAACATTCAGTACTTC.

With regard to this clonotype: It is likely a read error, because the conserved phenylalanine at the end of the CDR3 is missing. The chain has TRBV5-1 and TRBJ1-6; 9 bases map to TRBD1. This CDR3 comprises 15 residues. The germline gives CDR1 SGHRS, CDR2 YFSETQ. CDR3 in amino acids: CASSLDRGNNSPLHL. CDR3 DNA: TGCGCCAGCAGTTTGGACAGGGGAAATAATTCACCCCTCCACCTT.